This T cell receptor beta chain was captured in a study of T-cell reconstitution after alpha-beta-depleted transplantation in children. CDR3 length equals 13 residues. Trimming shortened V by 7 bases and J by 4 bases, and 11 bases separated the two germline ends. Germline CDR1 is DFQATT and CDR2 is SNEGSKA (reference sequence). Unique molecular identifiers were incorporated when the TCRbeta library was constructed. TCRdb used MiXCR to reprocess the PCR reads, holding one entry per CDR3 protein. Among roughly 89,000 distinct CDR3 sequences listed, about 12% were seen once. This clonotype showed up many times.

The chain links TRBV20-1 to TRBJ1-6; a weak D match, TRBD1 (6 bases). The source material was PBMCs from the stem cell graft donor, sampled from the stem cell graft. This sequence originates from a human donor who donated a stem cell graft to a child with inherited bone marrow failure. The CDR3 coding sequence is TGCAGTGGAAGGGGGGCGTATAATTCACCCCTCCACTTT. Translating gives CSGRGAYNSPLHF.